A selection of T cell receptor beta chains follows, all from one sample in a study of regulatory T cells in long-lasting Graves disease. One entry per CDR3 protein, called by TCRdb with MiXCR from the multiplex PCR reads. The sample consists of around 480,000 distinct CDR3 sequences, 16% of them appearing once. These data are also associated with another study on T cells in Graves' hyperthyroidism and ophthalmopathy.

The input for sequencing was peripheral blood mononuclear cells (PBMCs), taken at new diagnosis, from a patient treated with antithyroid drugs. These TCRs come from a man aged 40-49 years with Graves disease. Each CDR3 is given with its conserved first and last residue. The D gene is left open where the match is weak. Size is omitted from some rows. Given values are once, few, many or a class for expanded clones.

CDR3: CASRNQGGSSYNEQFF
DNA: TGTGCCAGCAGAAACCAAGGGGGGAGCTCCTACAATGAGCAGTTCTTC
size: few
D: .
length: 16
V: TRBV27
J: TRBJ2-1

CDR3: CASSWRGSGTGELFF
DNA: TGTGCCAGCAGTTGGAGAGGGAGTGGCACCGGGGAGCTGTTTTTT
size: .
D: .
length: 15
V: TRBV27
J: TRBJ2-2

CDR3: CASSPSQGDYRYEQFF
DNA: TGTGCCAGCAGCCCCTCTCAGGGGGACTATCGGTATGAGCAGTTCTTC
size: many
D: .
length: 16
V: TRBV7-9
J: TRBJ2-1

CDR3: CASSPGQGDMGEQFF
DNA: TGTGCCAGCAGCCCGGGACAGGGGGATATGGGTGAGCAGTTCTTC
size: .
D: TRBD1
length: 15
V: TRBV13
J: TRBJ2-1

CDR3: CSALGSRSNTEAFF
DNA: TGCAGTGCGTTGGGGAGCAGATCGAACACTGAAGCTTTCTTT
size: many
D: .
length: 14
V: TRBV20-1
J: TRBJ1-1

CDR3: CASLRNVGYEQYF
DNA: TGTGCCAGCCTCCGCAACGTGGGCTACGAGCAGTACTTC
size: many
D: .
length: 13
V: TRBV28
J: TRBJ2-7

CDR3: CASSPVGQNIQYF
DNA: TGTGCCAGCAGCCCTGTGGGCCAAAACATTCAGTACTTC
size: few
D: .
length: 13
V: TRBV2
J: TRBJ2-4

CDR3: CSAFHRTDYEQYF
DNA: TGCAGTGCGTTCCACCGGACAGACTACGAGCAGTACTTC
size: many
D: .
length: 13
V: TRBV20-1
J: TRBJ2-7

CDR3: CASRPEGQGNNEQFF
DNA: TGTGCCAGCAGACCAGAGGGACAGGGTAACAATGAGCAGTTCTTC
size: many
D: TRBD1
length: 15
V: TRBV28
J: TRBJ2-1

CDR3: CASSPPADEQFF
DNA: TGTGCCAGTAGTCCCCCTGCAGATGAGCAGTTCTTC
size: .
D: .
length: 12
V: TRBV19
J: TRBJ2-1

CDR3: CASSLGRRDSTYNEQFF
DNA: TGTGCCAGCAGCTTAGGCCGCCGGGACTCGACCTACAATGAGCAGTTCTTC
size: many
D: .
length: 17
V: TRBV11-2
J: TRBJ2-1

CDR3: CASNLWGYQETQYF
DNA: TGTGCCAGCAACCTCTGGGGTTATCAAGAGACCCAGTACTTC
size: many
D: .
length: 14
V: TRBV12-3/TRBV12-4
J: TRBJ2-5

CDR3: CASSLVSLGPDEKLFF
DNA: TGTGCCAGCAGTTTAGTGAGTCTCGGTCCGGATGAAAAACTGTTTTTT
size: many
D: .
length: 16
V: TRBV12-3/TRBV12-4
J: TRBJ1-4

CDR3: CASGFSSGRAYEQYF
DNA: TGTGCCAGCGGATTTTCTAGCGGGAGGGCTTACGAGCAGTACTTC
size: many
D: TRBD2
length: 15
V: TRBV12-3/TRBV12-4
J: TRBJ2-7

CDR3: CASSLRHTNYGYTF
DNA: TGTGCCAGCAGCCTCCGACACACCAACTATGGCTACACCTTC
size: many
D: .
length: 14
V: TRBV27
J: TRBJ1-2

CDR3: CASSFWQSNQPQHF
DNA: TGTGCCAGCAGCTTTTGGCAGAGCAATCAGCCCCAGCATTTT
size: few
D: .
length: 14
V: TRBV5-4
J: TRBJ1-5

CDR3: CASSRPTGEAVSNQPQHF
DNA: TGTGCCAGCAGCCGACCCACAGGGGAGGCCGTTAGCAATCAGCCCCAGCATTTT
size: many
D: TRBD1
length: 18
V: TRBV7-4
J: TRBJ1-5